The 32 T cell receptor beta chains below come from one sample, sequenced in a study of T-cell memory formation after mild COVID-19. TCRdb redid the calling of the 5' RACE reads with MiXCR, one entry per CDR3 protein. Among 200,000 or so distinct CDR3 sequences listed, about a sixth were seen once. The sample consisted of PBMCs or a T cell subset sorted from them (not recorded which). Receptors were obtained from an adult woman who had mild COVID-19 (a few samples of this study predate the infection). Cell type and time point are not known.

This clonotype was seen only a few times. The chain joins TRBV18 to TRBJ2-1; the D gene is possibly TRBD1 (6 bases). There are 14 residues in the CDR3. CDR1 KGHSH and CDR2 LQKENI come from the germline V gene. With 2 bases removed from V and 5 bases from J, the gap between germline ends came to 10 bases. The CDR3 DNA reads TGTGCCAGCTCACCAGGGACACCTAACAATGAGCAGTTCTTC. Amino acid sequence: CASSPGTPNNEQFF.

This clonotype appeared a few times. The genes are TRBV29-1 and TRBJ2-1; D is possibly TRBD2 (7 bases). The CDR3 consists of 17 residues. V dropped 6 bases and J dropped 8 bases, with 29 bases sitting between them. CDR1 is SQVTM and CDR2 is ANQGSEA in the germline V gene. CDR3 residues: CSVPGRSRGALDHEQFF. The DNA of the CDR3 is TGCAGCGTCCCGGGGCGATCACGGGGGGCCTTGGACCATGAGCAGTTCTTC.

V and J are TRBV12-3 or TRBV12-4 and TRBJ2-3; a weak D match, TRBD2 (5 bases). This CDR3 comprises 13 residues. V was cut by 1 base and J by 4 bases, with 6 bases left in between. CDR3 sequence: CASSLVGADTQYF. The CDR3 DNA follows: TGTGCCAGCAGTTTAGTCGGGGCAGATACGCAGTATTTT.

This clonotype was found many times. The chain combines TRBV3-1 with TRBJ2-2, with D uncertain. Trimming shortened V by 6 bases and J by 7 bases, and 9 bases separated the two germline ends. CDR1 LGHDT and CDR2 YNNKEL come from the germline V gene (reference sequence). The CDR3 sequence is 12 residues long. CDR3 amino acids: CASRLALGELFF. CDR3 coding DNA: TGTGCCAGCAGGCTCGCGCTCGGGGAGCTGTTTTTT. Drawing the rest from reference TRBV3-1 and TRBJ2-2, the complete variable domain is DTAVSQTPKYLVTQMGNDKSIKCEQNLGHDTMYWYKQDSKKFLKIMFSYNNKELIINETVPNRFSPKSPDKAHLNLHINSLELGDSAVYFCASRLALGELFFGEGSRLTVL.

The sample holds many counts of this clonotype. Written as DNA, the CDR3 is TGCAGCGTTGACAGGGGAGATACGCAGTATTTT. The encoded protein is CSVDRGDTQYF. The chain links TRBV29-1 to TRBJ2-3, with D possibly matching TRBD1 (6 bases). V was shortened by 3 bases and J by 5 bases, with 6 bases between the two germline ends. The CDR3 covers 11 residues. Germline assignment: CDR1 SQVTM and CDR2 ANQGSEA.

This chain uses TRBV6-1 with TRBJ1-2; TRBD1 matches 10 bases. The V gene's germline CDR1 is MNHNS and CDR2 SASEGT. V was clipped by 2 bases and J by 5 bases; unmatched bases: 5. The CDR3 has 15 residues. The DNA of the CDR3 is TGTGCCAGCAGTGAATCATGGACAGGGGGATATGGCTACACCTTC. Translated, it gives CASSESWTGGYGYTF.

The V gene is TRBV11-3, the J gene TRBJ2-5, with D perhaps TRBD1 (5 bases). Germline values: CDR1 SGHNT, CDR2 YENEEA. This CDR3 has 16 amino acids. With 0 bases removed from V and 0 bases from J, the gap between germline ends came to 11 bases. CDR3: CASSLDQGHYQETQYF. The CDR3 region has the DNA TGTGCCAGCAGCTTAGACCAGGGCCACTACCAAGAGACCCAGTACTTC.

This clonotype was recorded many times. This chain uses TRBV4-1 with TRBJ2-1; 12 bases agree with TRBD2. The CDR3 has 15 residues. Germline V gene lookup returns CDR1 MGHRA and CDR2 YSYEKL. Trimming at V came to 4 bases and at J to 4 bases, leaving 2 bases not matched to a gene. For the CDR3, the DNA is TGCGCCAGCAGCCCGACTAGCGGGAGTTACAATGAGCAGTTCTTC. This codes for CASSPTSGSYNEQFF.

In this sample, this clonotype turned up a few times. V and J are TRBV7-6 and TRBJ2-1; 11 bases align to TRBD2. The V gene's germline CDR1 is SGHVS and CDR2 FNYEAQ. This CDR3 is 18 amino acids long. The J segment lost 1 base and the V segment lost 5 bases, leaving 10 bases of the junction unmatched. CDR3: CASSPRLAGSLSYNEQFF. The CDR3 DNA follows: TGTGCCAGCAGCCCCCGACTAGCGGGATCCCTTTCCTACAATGAGCAGTTCTTC.

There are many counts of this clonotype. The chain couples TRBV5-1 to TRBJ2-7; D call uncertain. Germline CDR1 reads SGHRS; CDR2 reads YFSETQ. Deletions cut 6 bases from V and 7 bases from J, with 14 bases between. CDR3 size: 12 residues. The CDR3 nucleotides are TGCGCCAGCAAGGCACTCCTTGGTGAGCAGTACTTC. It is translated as CASKALLGEQYF. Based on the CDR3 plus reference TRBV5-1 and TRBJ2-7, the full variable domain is KAGVTQTPRYLIKTRGQQVTLSCSPISGHRSVSWYQQTPGQGLQFLFEYFSETQRNKGNFPGRFSGRQFSNSRSEMNVSTLELGDSALYLCASKALLGEQYFGPGTRLTVT.

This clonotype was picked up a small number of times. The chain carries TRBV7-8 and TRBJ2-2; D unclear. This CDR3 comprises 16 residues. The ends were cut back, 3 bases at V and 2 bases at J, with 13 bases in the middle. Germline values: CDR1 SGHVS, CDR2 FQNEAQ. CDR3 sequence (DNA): TGTGCCAGCAGCTTCGTCCGGACGCACAACACCGGGGAGCTGTTTTTT. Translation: CASSFVRTHNTGELFF.

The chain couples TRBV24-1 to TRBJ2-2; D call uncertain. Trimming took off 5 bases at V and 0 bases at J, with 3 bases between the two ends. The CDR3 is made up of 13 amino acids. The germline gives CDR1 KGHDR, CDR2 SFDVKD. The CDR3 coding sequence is TGTGCCACCAGTGCAGCGAACACCGGGGAGCTGTTTTTT. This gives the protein CATSAANTGELFF.

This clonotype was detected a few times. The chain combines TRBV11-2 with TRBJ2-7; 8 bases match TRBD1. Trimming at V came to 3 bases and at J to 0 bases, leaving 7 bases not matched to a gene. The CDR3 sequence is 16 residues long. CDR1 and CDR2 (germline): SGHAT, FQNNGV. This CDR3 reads CASSLSGQVNSYEQYF. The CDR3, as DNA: TGTGCCAGCAGCTTGTCGGGACAGGTTAACTCCTACGAGCAGTACTTC.

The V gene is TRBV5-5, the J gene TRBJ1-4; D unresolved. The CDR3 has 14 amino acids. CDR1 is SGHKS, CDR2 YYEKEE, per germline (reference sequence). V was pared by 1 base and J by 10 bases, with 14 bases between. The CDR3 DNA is TGTGCCAGCAGCTTGAGCGGGTATGGAGGAAAACTGTTTTTT. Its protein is CASSLSGYGGKLFF.

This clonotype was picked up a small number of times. The CDR3 loop reads CSAYGEPGNTIYF. In nucleotides, the CDR3 is TGCAGTGCCTACGGGGAACCCGGAAACACCATATATTTT. The chain couples TRBV20-1 to TRBJ1-3, with D uncertain. There are 13 residues in the CDR3. Germline-derived CDR1 and CDR2 are DFQATT and SNEGSKA (reference sequence). V lost 6 bases to trimming and J lost 4 bases, with 13 bases between them.

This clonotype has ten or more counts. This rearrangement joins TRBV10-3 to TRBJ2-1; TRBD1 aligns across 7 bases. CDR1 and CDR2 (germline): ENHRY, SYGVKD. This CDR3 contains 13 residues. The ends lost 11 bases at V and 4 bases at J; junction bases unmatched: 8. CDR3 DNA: TGTGCCTCCCAGGGGGAAGGATACAATGAGCAGTTCTTC. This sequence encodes CASQGEGYNEQFF.

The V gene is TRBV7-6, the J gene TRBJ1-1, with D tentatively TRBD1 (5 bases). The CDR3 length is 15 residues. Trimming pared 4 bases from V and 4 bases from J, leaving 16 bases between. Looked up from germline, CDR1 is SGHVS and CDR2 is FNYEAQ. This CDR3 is CASSSNGGGGTEAFF. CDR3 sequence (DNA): TGTGCCAGCAGCTCGAATGGGGGTGGCGGCACTGAAGCTTTCTTT. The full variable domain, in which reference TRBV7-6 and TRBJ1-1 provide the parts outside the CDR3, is GAGVSQSPRYKVTKRGQDVALRCDPISGHVSLYWYRQALGQGPEFLTYFNYEAQQDKSGLPNDRFSAERPEGSISTLTIQRTEQRDSAMYRCASSSNGGGGTEAFFGQGTRLTVV.

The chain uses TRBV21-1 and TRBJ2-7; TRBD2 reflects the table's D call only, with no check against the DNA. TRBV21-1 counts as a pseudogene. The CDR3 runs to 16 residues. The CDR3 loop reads CASSTPNRRGRRRGYF. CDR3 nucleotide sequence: TGTGCCAGCAGCACCCCTAATCGCCGGGGCCGTCGACGCGGGTACTTC.

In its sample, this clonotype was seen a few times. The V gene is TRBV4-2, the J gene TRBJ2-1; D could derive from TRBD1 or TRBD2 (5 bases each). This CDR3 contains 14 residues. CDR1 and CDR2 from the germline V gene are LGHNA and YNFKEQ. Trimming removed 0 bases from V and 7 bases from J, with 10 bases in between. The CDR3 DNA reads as TGTGCCAGCAGCCAAGAAGGGGAGCGAAATGAGCAGTTCTTC. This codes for CASSQEGERNEQFF.

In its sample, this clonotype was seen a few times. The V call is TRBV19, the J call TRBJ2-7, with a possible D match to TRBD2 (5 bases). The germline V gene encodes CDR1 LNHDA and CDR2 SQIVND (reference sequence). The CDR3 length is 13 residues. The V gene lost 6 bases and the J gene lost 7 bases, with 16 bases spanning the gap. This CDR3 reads CASSPGGRREQYF. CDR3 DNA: TGTGCCAGTAGCCCGGGCGGACGGAGGGAGCAGTACTTC.

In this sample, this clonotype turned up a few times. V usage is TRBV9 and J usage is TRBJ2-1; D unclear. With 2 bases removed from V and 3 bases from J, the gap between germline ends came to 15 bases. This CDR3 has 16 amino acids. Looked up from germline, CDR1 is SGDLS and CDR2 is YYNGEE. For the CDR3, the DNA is TGTGCCAGCAGCGTCCTGGGCTGGGGTCTCTACAATGAGCAGTTCTTC. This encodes CASSVLGWGLYNEQFF.

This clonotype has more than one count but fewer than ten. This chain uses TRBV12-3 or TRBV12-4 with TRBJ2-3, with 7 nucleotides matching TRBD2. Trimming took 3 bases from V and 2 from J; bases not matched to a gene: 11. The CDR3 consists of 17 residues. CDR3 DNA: TGTGCCAGCAGTTTCGGGGTTGGGCGGGGGAACACAGATACGCAGTATTTT. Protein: CASSFGVGRGNTDTQYF.

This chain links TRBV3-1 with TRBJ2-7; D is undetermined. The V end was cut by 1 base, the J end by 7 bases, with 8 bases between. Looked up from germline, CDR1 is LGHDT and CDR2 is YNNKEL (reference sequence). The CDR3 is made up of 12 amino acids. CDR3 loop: CASSQVGWEQYF. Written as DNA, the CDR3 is TGTGCCAGCAGCCAAGTGGGGTGGGAGCAGTACTTC.

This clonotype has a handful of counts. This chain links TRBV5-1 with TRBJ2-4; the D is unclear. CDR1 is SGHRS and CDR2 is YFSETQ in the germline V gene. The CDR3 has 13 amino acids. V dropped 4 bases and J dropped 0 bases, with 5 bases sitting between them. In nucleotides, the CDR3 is TGCGCCAGCAGCGACCTAGCCAAAAACATTCAGTACTTC. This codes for CASSDLAKNIQYF.

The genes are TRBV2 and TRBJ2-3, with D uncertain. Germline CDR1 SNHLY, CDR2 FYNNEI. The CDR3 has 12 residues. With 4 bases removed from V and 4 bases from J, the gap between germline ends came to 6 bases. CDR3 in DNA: TGTGCCAGCAGTGGTGACGCAGATACGCAGTATTTT. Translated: CASSGDADTQYF.

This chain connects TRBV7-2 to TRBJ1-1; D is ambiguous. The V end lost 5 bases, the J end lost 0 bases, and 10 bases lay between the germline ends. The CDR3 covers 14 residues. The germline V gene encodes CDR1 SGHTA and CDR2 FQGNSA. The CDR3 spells CASSPQVVNTEAFF. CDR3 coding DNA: TGTGCCAGCAGCCCGCAGGTAGTGAACACTGAAGCTTTCTTT.

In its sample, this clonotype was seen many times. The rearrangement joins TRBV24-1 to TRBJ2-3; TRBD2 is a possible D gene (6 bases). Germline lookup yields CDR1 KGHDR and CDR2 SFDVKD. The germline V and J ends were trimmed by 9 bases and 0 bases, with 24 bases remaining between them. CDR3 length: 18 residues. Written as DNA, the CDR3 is TGTGCCACCTCAAATGGTGGCGGCGCAGGGACTAGCACAGATACGCAGTATTTT. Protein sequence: CATSNGGGAGTSTDTQYF.

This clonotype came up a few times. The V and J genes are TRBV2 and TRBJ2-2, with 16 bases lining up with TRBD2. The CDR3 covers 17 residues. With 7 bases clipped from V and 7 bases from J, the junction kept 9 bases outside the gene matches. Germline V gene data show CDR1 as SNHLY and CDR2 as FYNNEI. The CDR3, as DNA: TGTGCCAGCAAGGGACTAGCGGGGGGGCAACTTGTCGGGGAGCTGTTTTTT. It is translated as CASKGLAGGQLVGELFF.

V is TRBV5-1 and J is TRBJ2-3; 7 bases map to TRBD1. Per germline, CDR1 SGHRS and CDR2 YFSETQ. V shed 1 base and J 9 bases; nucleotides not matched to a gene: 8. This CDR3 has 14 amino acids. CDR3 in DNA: TGCGCCAGCAGCTTGACCACAGGGGAATTCACGCAGTATTTT. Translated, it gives CASSLTTGEFTQYF.

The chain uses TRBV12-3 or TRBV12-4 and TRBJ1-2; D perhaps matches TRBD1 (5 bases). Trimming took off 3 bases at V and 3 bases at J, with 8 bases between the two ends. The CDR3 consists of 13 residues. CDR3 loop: CASSLGVDYGYTF. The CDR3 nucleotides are TGTGCCAGCAGTTTGGGGGTGGACTATGGCTACACCTTC.

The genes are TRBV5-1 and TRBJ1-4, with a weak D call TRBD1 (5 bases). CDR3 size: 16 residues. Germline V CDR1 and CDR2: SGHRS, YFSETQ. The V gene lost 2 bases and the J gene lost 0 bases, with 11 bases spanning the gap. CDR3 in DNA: TGCGCCAGCAGCTTCGGGACTGGCGCAACTAATGAAAAACTGTTTTTT. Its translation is CASSFGTGATNEKLFF.

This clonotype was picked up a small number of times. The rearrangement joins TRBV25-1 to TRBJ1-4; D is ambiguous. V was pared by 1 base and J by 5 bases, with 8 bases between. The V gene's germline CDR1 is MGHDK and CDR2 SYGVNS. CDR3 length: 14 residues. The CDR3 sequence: CASSEFVQNEKLFF. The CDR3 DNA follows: TGTGCCAGCAGTGAATTCGTCCAGAATGAAAAACTGTTTTTT.